The present T cell receptor (beta chain) was sequenced within a study of cytomegalovirus exposure and HLA in healthy donors. Trimming cost V 7 bases and J 4 bases, with 19 bases left between them. Germline V gene sequence: CDR1 SNHLY, CDR2 FYNNEI. The CDR3 covers 15 residues. PCR employed 60 Vbeta and 13 Jbeta primers. TCRdb keeps only in-frame clones here, not all; method: immunoSEQ multiplex PCR. Of 100,000 to 150,000 clones in the sample, around 78% were seen once. Sequenced sample: PBMCs. The V and J genes are TRBV2 and TRBJ2-5; D perhaps matches TRBD1 (5 bases). The source of this sequence is a man aged 18 to 29 in good health and CMV-seropositive. The CDR3, as DNA: TGTGCCAGCACGATCACCAGGGTCCCGCGAGAGACCCAGTACTTC. Residues: CASTITRVPRETQYF.